Listed here are 18 T cell receptor beta chains from one sample, sequenced in a study of beta chain features in type 1 diabetes. Points from the study as a whole: TCRB CDR3s were moderately but significantly shorter in Type 1 diabetes patients in all four CD4+ subsets.

Every isolated RNA sample was fully reverse transcribed, so sequencing captured expressed TCRB transcripts. The repertoire was sequenced with immunoSEQ multiplex PCR; TCRdb's copy has only in-frame clones and lacks some. The table records some 160,000 clones, approximately 9% of them present only once. What these receptors recognize is not known. Material: central memory CD4+ T cells from blood. Receptors originate from a woman aged 18-29 years with type 1 diabetes.

The chain combines TRBV30 with TRBJ1-2; D is ambiguous. Germline CDR1 and CDR2: GTSNPN and SVGIG (reference sequence). Trimming stripped 0 bases from V and 7 bases from J, with 15 bases between. There are 14 residues in the CDR3. The CDR3 reads CAWSVGSSGFGYTF. For the CDR3, the DNA is TGTGCCTGGAGTGTAGGCAGTTCGGGGTTTGGCTACACCTTC.

The genes are TRBV10-3 and TRBJ2-3; 8 positions match TRBD2. CDR1 ENHRY and CDR2 SYGVKD come from the germline V gene. The CDR3 is 14 amino acids. The trim removed 10 bases at V and 8 bases at J, leaving 14 bases unmatched. CDR3 in DNA: TGTGCCACCCGGGGGGGCCGGCCCCTCGGTACGCAGTATTTT. Amino acid sequence: CATRGGRPLGTQYF.

In its sample, this clone was seen a few times. The V gene is TRBV27, the J gene TRBJ1-6, with TRBD1 as a possible D gene (6 bases). The CDR3 is 12 residues long. V lost 5 bases to trimming and J lost 13 bases, with 12 bases between them. Germline assignment: CDR1 MNHEY and CDR2 SMNVEV (reference sequence). CDR3 in amino acids: CASSQDSGPLHF. CDR3 DNA sequence: TGTGCCAGCAGTCAGGACAGTGGTCCCCTCCACTTT.

A few counts support this clone. The chain employs TRBV30 and TRBJ2-5; D might be TRBD2 (5 bases). CDR3 length: 14 amino acids. CDR1 GTSNPN and CDR2 SVGIG come from the germline V gene (reference sequence). Between the trimmed V and J ends, which lost 0 bases and 5 bases, there was a span of 13 bases. For the CDR3, the DNA is TGTGCCTGGAGTGTAATGGGCAGGAGGGAGACCCAGTACTTC. As protein: CAWSVMGRRETQYF.

This clone was counted between two and nine times. This chain uses TRBV7-2 with TRBJ2-3; 12 bases align to TRBD2. V was pared by 2 bases and J by 5 bases, with 8 bases of the junction left unmatched. This CDR3 has 17 residues. Looked up from germline, CDR1 is SGHTA and CDR2 is FQGNSA. The CDR3, as DNA: TGTGCCAGCAGCTTATCCTCTAGCGGGGGGGCCCAAGATACGCAGTATTTT. It translates to CASSLSSSGGAQDTQYF.

This clone has more than one count but fewer than ten. V and J are TRBV28 and TRBJ2-3; 8 nucleotides align to TRBD2. Looked up from germline, CDR1 is MDHEN and CDR2 is SYDVKM. The CDR3 spans 14 residues. V lost 5 bases and J lost 3; bases outside the gene matches: 4. CDR3 bases: TGTGCCAGCAGTCCGGGAGGGAGAACAGATACGCAGTATTTT. Its protein is CASSPGGRTDTQYF.

J is TRBJ2-7 and V is TRBV14; 10 bases fit TRBD1. The CDR3 has 13 amino acids. Trimming removed 4 bases from V and 6 bases from J; junction bases left unmatched: 3. Germline loops: CDR1 SGHDN, CDR2 FVKESK. The CDR3 spells CASSRDRGLEQYF. The CDR3 coding sequence is TGTGCCAGCAGCCGGGACAGGGGCCTCGAGCAGTACTTC.

This clone was observed a few times. V is TRBV5-1 and J is TRBJ2-5, with 7 positions matching TRBD1. The CDR3 is 14 residues long. Per the germline V gene, CDR1 is SGHRS and CDR2 is YFSETQ. The junction had 6 bases not matched to a gene; V was cut back by 5 bases and J by 2 bases. The CDR3 spells CASSSGGRQETQYF. The CDR3 DNA is TGCGCCAGCAGTTCAGGGGGTCGACAAGAGACCCAGTACTTC.

This clone was counted between two and nine times. This sequence joins TRBV10-2 and TRBJ2-7; D remains unclear. CDR1 WSHSY and CDR2 SAAADI come from the germline V gene. This CDR3 region has 11 residues. Trimming took 3 bases from V and 4 from J, leaving 4 bases between them. The DNA for the CDR3 is TGCGCCAGCAGTGACGGGTACGAGCAGTACTTC. This encodes CASSDGYEQYF.

This rearrangement joins TRBV4-3 to TRBJ1-5, with D unclear. The germline V gene has CDR1 LGHNA and CDR2 YSLEER. The CDR3 length is 16 residues. Deletions cut 0 bases from V and 0 bases from J, with 9 bases between. The CDR3 coding sequence is TGCGCCAGCAGCCAAGATTTCCAGAATAGCAATCAGCCCCAGCATTTT. Protein product: CASSQDFQNSNQPQHF.

This chain links TRBV7-2 with TRBJ2-1; 12 bases line up with TRBD2. This CDR3 has 16 amino acids. CDR1 and CDR2 (germline): SGHTA, FQGNSA. V was clipped by 5 bases and J by 7 bases; unmatched bases: 9. CDR3 residues: CASSTGLAGLRNEQFF. The CDR3 DNA follows: TGTGCCAGCAGCACCGGACTAGCGGGGCTTCGGAATGAGCAGTTCTTC. Filled out from reference TRBV7-2 and TRBJ2-1, the complete variable domain reads GAGVSQSPSNKVTEKGKDVELRCDPISGHTALYWYRQSLGQGLEFLIYFQGNSAPDKSGLPSDRFSAERTGGSVSTLTIQRTQQEDSAVYLCASSTGLAGLRNEQFFGPGTRLTVL.

This clone came up a few times. The gene calls are TRBV5-6 and TRBJ2-1; 9 nucleotides align to TRBD1. The CDR3 spans 14 residues. CDR1 is SGHDT and CDR2 is YYEEEE in the germline V gene. J gave up 5 bases and V 3 bases, and 3 bases lay outside the gene matches. CDR3: CASSWRDRDNEQFF. CDR3 DNA sequence: TGTGCCAGCAGCTGGAGGGACAGGGACAATGAGCAGTTCTTC.

The CDR3 protein is CASSLSGESYNEQFF. The CDR3 region has the DNA TGTGCCAGCAGCCTAAGCGGGGAGTCCTACAATGAGCAGTTCTTC. The chain uses TRBV11-2 and TRBJ2-1, with TRBD2 identical over 7 bases. The CDR3 is made up of 15 amino acids. Germline V lookup: CDR1 SGHAT, CDR2 FQNNGV. The J segment lost 1 base and the V segment lost 5 bases, leaving 5 bases of the junction unmatched.

V usage is TRBV2 and J usage is TRBJ1-4; D remains ambiguous. V lost 0 bases to trimming and J lost 8 bases, with 7 bases between them. The CDR3 spans 13 residues. Looked up from germline, CDR1 is SNHLY and CDR2 is FYNNEI. CDR3 nucleotides: TGTGCCAGCAGTGAAGCTCGGCGGGAAAAACTGTTTTTT. Protein: CASSEARREKLFF.

This clone was seen more than once but under ten times. This chain links TRBV5-1 with TRBJ2-1; D might be TRBD1 (6 bases). CDR1 and CDR2 from the germline V gene are SGHRS and YFSETQ. The V end was cut by 2 bases, the J end by 5 bases, with 14 bases between. The CDR3 is 15 residues long. The DNA for the CDR3 is TGCGCCAGCAGCTTAAAACAGGGTGGGGACAATGAGCAGTTCTTC. The encoded protein is CASSLKQGGDNEQFF.

This chain uses TRBV5-6 with TRBJ2-1, with 7 nucleotides matching TRBD2. CDR1 is SGHDT, CDR2 YYEEEE, per germline. The CDR3 covers 15 residues. With V trimmed by 4 bases and J by 3 bases, 7 bases remained unmatched. This CDR3 reads CASSPLLADYNEQFF. For the CDR3, the DNA is TGTGCCAGCAGCCCCCTCCTAGCGGACTACAATGAGCAGTTCTTC.

The CDR3 DNA follows: TGTGCCAGCCAAACCAGCGGTCCCTTGGATGAGCAGTTCTTC. Translating gives CASQTSGPLDEQFF. The rearrangement joins TRBV28 to TRBJ2-1; tentative D call: TRBD2 (5 bases). Deletions cut 8 bases from V and 8 bases from J, with 19 bases between. Germline V lookup: CDR1 MDHEN, CDR2 SYDVKM. CDR3 size: 14 residues.

This clone was counted at least ten times. The chain links TRBV7-2 to TRBJ2-1; D perhaps matches TRBD2 (5 bases). This CDR3 is built from 16 residues. Trimming cost V 0 bases and J 6 bases, with 15 bases left between them. The V gene's germline CDR1 is SGHTA and CDR2 FQGNSA. The CDR3 nucleotides read TGTGCCAGCAGCTTAGCGCCAGCTGGTCTAGCCAATGAGCAGTTCTTC. Translating it yields CASSLAPAGLANEQFF.